The T cell receptor (beta chain) described here comes from a study of blood T cell repertoires in COVID-19. Sequencing was performed with immunoSEQ multiplex PCR; in TCRdb, only in-frame clones are kept and a portion is missing. The table shows 100,000 or so clones, with approximately 88% occurring only once. V lost 0 bases to trimming and J lost 5 bases, with 10 bases between them. CDR1 and CDR2 (germline): LNHDA, SQIVND (reference sequence). CDR3 length: 14 residues. Note on this clone: Distinct nucleotide sequences in the sample also encode this CDR3.

J is TRBJ1-2 and V is TRBV19, with no clear D. Sample: peripheral blood. This sequence originates from a human donor in a cohort sampled during active COVID-19. CDR3 in DNA: TGTGCCAGTAGTATAGAGGCAGGATGGTATGGCTACACCTTC. As protein: CASSIEAGWYGYTF.